This TCR beta chain was observed in a study of blood T cell repertoires in COVID-19. At the level of the study: The United States, Italy and Spain supplied acute and convalescent COVID-19 samples.

This clone was seen a single time. The J segment lost 8 bases and the V segment lost 4 bases, leaving 10 bases of the junction unmatched. This CDR3 region has 14 residues. CDR1 and CDR2 from the germline V gene are MNHEY and SMNVEV (reference sequence). As originally analysed: Nucleated cell number was recorded as an estimate derived from reference gene primer amplification. TCRdb's table, derived via immunoSEQ multiplex PCR, lists solely in-frame clones and lacks some. That table gives V, J and clone size, and the DNA gave D and trimming. The table has roughly 100,000 clones, roughly 89% seen once. Those enrolled in Seattle joined during active infection and were followed longitudinally afterward.

The TCR was taken from a woman aged 45-59 years with COVID-19, enrolled during active disease. Sample: peripheral blood. V and J are TRBV27 and TRBJ1-2; 7 nucleotides line up with TRBD1. This CDR3 is CASSSRGWALGYTF. CDR3 nucleotide sequence: TGTGCCAGCAGTTCCAGGGGGTGGGCGCTGGGCTACACCTTC.